What follows are 20 T cell receptor beta chains derived from one specimen sequenced in a study of blood T cells in healthy people across ages. For the second PCR, which ran for about 6 to 11 cycles, a sample-barcoded 5' primer and a J-beta primer mix were used. TCRdb reprocessed the 5' RACE reads via MiXCR and lists one record per CDR3 protein. The table shows approximately 1.5 million distinct CDR3 sequences, with around 40% occurring only once. Sequenced material: blood. These receptors were taken from a young woman in good health.

This chain connects TRBV9 to TRBJ2-7; weak D call: TRBD1 (5 bases). Trimming removed 0 bases from V and 12 bases from J, with 16 bases in between. There are 13 residues in the CDR3. The germline CDR1 and CDR2 sequences are SGDLS and YYNGEE. The CDR3 nucleotides read TGTGCCAGCAGCGTAGATGGGGCAACCCCGGTGTACTTC. Its protein is CASSVDGATPVYF.

CDR3 in amino acids: CSARDRRQLNYGYTF. The CDR3 DNA is TGCAGTGCTAGAGATCGGAGACAGCTTAACTATGGCTACACCTTC. The rearrangement links TRBV20-1 to TRBJ1-2; D may be TRBD1 (5 bases). V was pared by 0 bases and J by 1 base, with 12 bases between. This CDR3 comprises 15 residues. Germline loops: CDR1 DFQATT, CDR2 SNEGSKA (reference sequence).

This rearrangement joins TRBV7-2 to TRBJ2-1, with D perhaps assigned TRBD1 or TRBD2 (6 bases each). Germline V gene data show CDR1 as SGHTA and CDR2 as FQGNSA. The CDR3 length is 14 residues. V lost 5 bases and J lost 7, with 15 bases in between. The CDR3 spells CASSVVGGQNEQFF. The CDR3, as DNA: TGTGCCAGCAGCGTAGTGGGGGGCCAAAATGAGCAGTTCTTC.

The chain has TRBV12-3 or TRBV12-4 and TRBJ2-2; TRBD2 agrees at 7 bases. J gave up 6 bases and V 5 bases, and 9 bases lay outside the gene matches. The CDR3 is 15 amino acids. CDR3 sequence: CASSDIQTSSGELFF. For the CDR3, the DNA is TGTGCCAGCAGTGATATACAGACTAGCTCCGGGGAGCTGTTTTTT.

The rearrangement links TRBV15 to TRBJ2-4; no definite D call. In germline, CDR1 is LNHNV, CDR2 YYDKDF (reference sequence). The CDR3 has 14 amino acids. V was clipped by 1 base and J by 2 bases, with 6 bases between them. CDR3 loop: CATSRVGSKNIQYF. DNA of the CDR3: TGTGCCACCAGCAGAGTAGGGTCCAAAAACATTCAGTACTTC.

The rearrangement uses TRBV29-1 and TRBJ2-3, with D perhaps assigned TRBD1 or TRBD2 (5 bases each). This CDR3 is 14 amino acids long. Germline V CDR1 and CDR2: SQVTM, ANQGSEA. Trimming shortened V by 1 base and J by 7 bases, and 15 bases separated the two germline ends. The CDR3 nucleotides are TGCAGCGTTGAAGGAGGGGACCTGAGGAATACGCAGTATTTT. Encoded protein: CSVEGGDLRNTQYF.

A single count supports this clonotype. V is TRBV20-1 and J is TRBJ1-5; 8 bases match TRBD1. CDR1 is DFQATT and CDR2 is SNEGSKA in the germline V gene (reference sequence). The CDR3 contains 15 residues. Trimming took 6 bases from V and 3 from J; bases not matched to a gene: 10. The CDR3 coding sequence is TGCAGTGCCCGGAGGACAGGGTTTAACAATCAGCCCCAGCATTTT. Translation gives CSARRTGFNNQPQHF.

V usage is TRBV4-1 and J usage is TRBJ2-7; 7 nucleotides match TRBD1. The CDR3 spans 15 residues. The trim removed 2 bases at V and 5 bases at J, leaving 9 bases unmatched. Germline values: CDR1 MGHRA, CDR2 YSYEKL. CDR3 coding DNA: TGCGCCAGCAGCCAACTAGACAGGGATAGCGACGAGCAGTACTTC. The encoded protein is CASSQLDRDSDEQYF.

This clonotype has just a few counts. The chain links TRBV2 to TRBJ2-1; 7 bases align to TRBD1. This CDR3 comprises 11 residues. Germline V lookup: CDR1 SNHLY, CDR2 FYNNEI. The junction had 0 bases not matched to a gene; V was cut back by 9 bases and J by 4 bases. CDR3 protein: CARGQYNEQFF. CDR3 DNA: TGTGCCAGGGGACAGTACAATGAGCAGTTCTTC.

For this clonotype: A much bigger clone sits one base away, suggesting this may be a read error. The chain recombines TRBV6-5 with TRBJ2-7; the match to TRBD2 covers 7 bases. Germline V gene data show CDR1 as MNHEY and CDR2 as SVGAGI. CDR3 length: 13 residues. The ends lost 5 bases at V and 7 bases at J; junction bases unmatched: 8. The CDR3 here is CASSRGLGGEQYF. DNA of the CDR3: TGTGCCAGCAGTCGGGGACTGGGAGGGGAGCAGTACTTC.

A single count supports this clonotype. The chain joins TRBV9 to TRBJ2-5; a possible D gene is TRBD1 (7 bases). The end of the DNA is better explained by TRBJ2-7, so the J call may be wrong. Germline CDR1 SGDLS, CDR2 YYNGEE. This CDR3 has 13 residues. The CDR3 DNA sequence: TGTGCCAGCAGCGTAGGCGGGACAGTCGAGCAGTACTTC. Its translation: CASSVGGTVEQYF.

The genes are TRBV7-2 and TRBJ1-2; D is unclear. The CDR3 is 18 amino acids. Germline lookup yields CDR1 SGHTA and CDR2 FQGNSA. V gave up 0 bases and J gave up 3 bases, with 20 bases separating them. CDR3 region: CTSSLALVSGGGDYGYTF. The CDR3 DNA sequence: TGTACCAGCAGCTTAGCGCTAGTCAGTGGCGGTGGAGACTATGGCTACACCTTC.

The genes are TRBV9 and TRBJ2-1; 7 positions match TRBD2. The germline V gene has CDR1 SGDLS and CDR2 YYNGEE. The CDR3 has 16 residues. The junction had 6 bases not matched to a gene; V was cut back by 0 bases and J by 3 bases. Here the CDR3 reads CASSVDSRGVYNEQFF. The CDR3 DNA reads as TGTGCCAGCAGCGTAGACAGTCGGGGGGTCTACAATGAGCAGTTCTTC.

A single count supports this clonotype. This may come from a read error, since a much larger clone is one base off. The V call is TRBV29-1, the J call TRBJ2-1; D not resolved. Germline V gene data show CDR1 as SQVTM and CDR2 as ANQGSEA. This CDR3 has 14 residues. The chain's CDR3 is CSVGDRSSYSEQFF. The CDR3 DNA reads TGCAGCGTTGGTGATAGGAGCTCCTACAGTGAGCAGTTCTTC.

This clonotype was picked up a small number of times. This rearrangement joins TRBV4-3 to TRBJ2-5; D is perhaps TRBD1 (6 bases). Germline CDR1 and CDR2: LGHNA and YSLEER. The CDR3 is made up of 15 amino acids. V shed 0 bases and J shed 4 bases, with 12 bases lying between them. CDR3 amino acids: CASSQERRRGETQYF. CDR3 in DNA: TGCGCCAGCAGCCAAGAGAGGCGCAGGGGAGAGACCCAGTACTTC.

The rearrangement uses TRBV7-8 and TRBJ2-3, with 10 bases identical to TRBD2. This CDR3 comprises 17 residues. Per germline, CDR1 SGHVS and CDR2 FQNEAQ. V was pared by 5 bases and J by 8 bases, with 16 bases of the junction left unmatched. The CDR3: CASSLRRPSGGSSTQYF. CDR3 nucleotide sequence: TGTGCCAGCAGCCTACGCCGCCCTAGCGGGGGCTCGAGTACGCAGTATTTT.

The chain uses TRBV7-9 and TRBJ2-3; perhaps TRBD2 as D (6 bases). CDR3 size: 14 residues. The germline CDR1 and CDR2 sequences are SEHNR and FQNEAQ (reference sequence). Trimming removed 8 bases at V and 0 bases at J, with 12 bases between. CDR3 DNA: TGTGCCAGCGTCCCAACTAGCAGCACAGATACGCAGTATTTT. It translates to CASVPTSSTDTQYF.

This clonotype came up a few times. J is TRBJ2-5 and V is TRBV24-1, with TRBD2 identical over 10 bases. Per the germline V gene, CDR1 is KGHDR and CDR2 is SFDVKD. After removal of 3 bases from V and 5 bases from J, the junction contained 5 bases not matched to a gene. This CDR3 is built from 15 residues. The CDR3 reads CATSDTSGAGETQYF. The CDR3, as DNA: TGTGCCACCAGTGATACTAGCGGGGCAGGGGAGACCCAGTACTTC.

The chain joins TRBV6-5 to TRBJ2-5; 9 nucleotides agree with TRBD2. The closer fit of TRBJ2-7 to the DNA end suggests the J call may be wrong. Germline V lookup: CDR1 MNHEY, CDR2 SVGAGI. The CDR3 covers 20 residues. CDR3 loop: CASSSAKGGRAHFICFEQYF. The DNA of the CDR3 is TGTGCCAGCAGTTCGGCCAAGGGCGGGAGGGCCCACTTCATTTGCTTCGAGCAGTACTTC.

As for this clonotype: A much more abundant neighbour one base away suggests this may be a read error. V usage is TRBV20-1 and J usage is TRBJ2-1; either TRBD1 or TRBD2 may supply D (5 bases each). Germline CDR1 and CDR2: DFQATT and SNEGSKA (reference sequence). This CDR3 is 14 amino acids long. This chain's CDR3 is CRAILGREHNEQFF. The CDR3 nucleotides are TGCAGAGCTATTCTGGGACGAGAACATAATGAGCAGTTCTTC.